What follows is one TCR beta chain and its context. Its antigen remains unidentified. These data belong to a study of CD8 T cells in Susac syndrome. Findings of the study overall: The study's TCR sequencing and HLA analysis covered a relatively small number of individuals, and the study acknowledged this.

V lost 3 bases and J lost 1, with 15 bases in between. This CDR3 has 15 residues. Germline CDR1 is DFQATT and CDR2 is SNEGSKA (reference sequence). High-throughput TCR beta sequencing covered peripheral CD8+ and CD4+ T cells. TEMRA cells were FACS-enriched, with CD8+ and CD4+ T cells isolated negatively. After extraction with the RNeasy kit, about 0.5 to 1 ug of the RNA was reverse transcribed using random hexamers. Amplification of TCR beta CDR3 across 54 Vbeta and 13 Jbeta was performed with immunoSEQ multiplex PCR. A single record per CDR3 protein comes from TCRdb applying MiXCR to the immunoSEQ multiplex PCR reads. The data show about 100,000 distinct CDR3 sequences, 90% to 95% seen once.

The source is a human donor in good health. The chain uses TRBV20-1 and TRBJ2-5; D ambiguous. Sequencing input: CD8+ T cells from PBMCs. The CDR3 loop is CSASAAPAPQETQYF. CDR3 coding DNA: TGCAGTGCTAGTGCGGCACCCGCCCCCCAAGAGACCCAGTACTTC.